A single sample gave rise to the 32 T cell receptor beta chains below, sequenced in a study of blood T cell repertoires in COVID-19. The method was immunoSEQ multiplex PCR; TCRdb's version includes in-frame clones alone and lacks a portion of them. The sample lists fewer than 500,000 clones; more than 80% were seen once. Sequenced sample: PBMCs or T cells enriched from blood (not recorded which). The receptors stem from a man aged 25 to 40 who had recovered from COVID-19.

V is TRBV30 and J is TRBJ2-1; a weak D match, TRBD1 (6 bases). The ends were cut back, 5 bases at V and 7 bases at J, with 12 bases in the middle. Germline lookup yields CDR1 GTSNPN and CDR2 SVGIG (reference sequence). The CDR3 covers 12 residues. The DNA for the CDR3 is TGTGCCTGGTCCAGGGGAGAGAATGAGCAGTTCTTC. Amino acids: CAWSRGENEQFF.

This chain joins TRBV10-2 and TRBJ2-1, with D possibly TRBD1 on 6 matching bases. Germline V gene sequence: CDR1 WSHSY, CDR2 SAAADI. The CDR3 covers 13 residues. V was cut by 7 bases and J by 4 bases, with 11 bases left in between. Here the CDR3 DNA reads TGCGCCAGCACCCGGACAGATTACAATGAGCAGTTCTTC. Its protein product is CASTRTDYNEQFF.

The chain carries TRBV5-1 and TRBJ1-2; D unclear. Deletions cut 5 bases from V and 1 base from J, with 12 bases between. Germline CDR1 SGHRS, CDR2 YFSETQ. This CDR3 has 14 residues. CDR3 bases: TGCGCCAGCAGTCCTACGACACTTAACTATGGCTACACCTTC. Translating gives CASSPTTLNYGYTF. Drawing the rest from reference TRBV5-1 and TRBJ1-2, the complete variable domain is KAGVTQTPRYLIKTRGQQVTLSCSPISGHRSVSWYQQTPGQGLQFLFEYFSETQRNKGNFPGRFSGRQFSNSRSEMNVSTLELGDSALYLCASSPTTLNYGYTFGSGTRLTVV.

For this clone: Other nucleotide sequences from this sample produce the same CDR3. This chain uses TRBV9 with TRBJ1-2; D is undetermined. Germline CDR1 reads SGDLS; CDR2 reads YYNGEE. V lost 0 bases to trimming and J lost 5 bases, with 5 bases between them. The CDR3 is 12 amino acids. CDR3 sequence (DNA): TGTGCCAGCAGCGTAGACGGGTATGGCTACACCTTC. It specifies CASSVDGYGYTF.

The gene calls are TRBV2 and TRBJ2-1; tentatively, D is TRBD2 (5 bases). The CDR3 spans 15 residues. Trimming left V 6 bases short and J 2 bases short, with 14 bases between. The germline CDR1 and CDR2 sequences are SNHLY and FYNNEI. The CDR3 is CASSPDYQPYNEQFF. The DNA for the CDR3 is TGTGCCAGCAGCCCAGACTACCAACCCTACAATGAGCAGTTCTTC.

The J gene is TRBJ1-2, the V gene TRBV5-1; 8 bases match TRBD1. After removal of 6 bases from V and 6 bases from J, the junction contained 10 bases not matched to a gene. Germline assignment: CDR1 SGHRS and CDR2 YFSETQ. There are 14 residues in the CDR3. The CDR3 bases are TGCGCCAGCACCCCGGACAGGGTGGTCGATGGCTACACCTTC. Its translation is CASTPDRVVDGYTF.

This clone was detected only once. The chain has TRBV28 and TRBJ2-4; 15 bases are shared with TRBD2. The trim removed 3 bases at V and 8 bases at J, leaving 5 bases unmatched. The CDR3 totals 16 residues. Germline V lookup: CDR1 MDHEN, CDR2 SYDVKM. The CDR3 DNA reads as TGTGCCAGCAGTTTCGGAGGGACTAGCGGGAGGCACATTCAGTACTTC. It encodes CASSFGGTSGRHIQYF.

This sequence joins TRBV6-2 or TRBV6-3 and TRBJ2-7, with 8 bases that match TRBD2. The CDR3 totals 14 residues. Germline CDR1 reads MNHEY; CDR2 reads SVGEGT. V dropped 6 bases and J dropped 7; count of bases not matched to a gene: 11. CDR3 in amino acids: CASSPGGARREQYF. The CDR3 DNA is TGTGCCAGCAGCCCCGGGGGGGCACGTCGGGAGCAGTACTTC.

The chain links TRBV2 to TRBJ2-1; a weak D match, TRBD2 (5 bases). This CDR3 is built from 15 residues. The germline V gene has CDR1 SNHLY and CDR2 FYNNEI. V gave up 3 bases and J gave up 5 bases, with 14 bases separating them. Here the CDR3 reads CASSDSSRDDNEQFF. The CDR3 DNA follows: TGTGCCAGCAGTGATTCTAGCCGAGACGACAATGAGCAGTTCTTC.

This clone was seen only once. J is TRBJ2-5 and V is TRBV10-2; D is uncertain. The germline V and J ends were trimmed by 2 bases and 4 bases, with 11 bases remaining between them. Per germline, CDR1 WSHSY and CDR2 SAAADI. The CDR3 consists of 14 residues. Here the CDR3 reads CASSEALARETQYF. CDR3 coding DNA: TGCGCCAGCAGTGAGGCTTTAGCACGAGAGACCCAGTACTTC.

The CDR3 region has the DNA TGCAGTGCTAGTAGCGGCAACTCCTACAATGAGCAGTTCTTC. It codes for CSASSGNSYNEQFF. This chain connects TRBV20-1 to TRBJ2-1; D possibly corresponds to TRBD2 (6 bases). The ends were cut back, 3 bases at V and 0 bases at J, with 9 bases in the middle. Germline V gives CDR1 DFQATT, CDR2 SNEGSKA (reference sequence). The length of the CDR3 is 14 residues.

V and J are TRBV5-1 and TRBJ2-1; TRBD2 matches 7 bases. After removal of 0 bases from V and 4 bases from J, the junction contained 7 bases not matched to a gene. Germline values: CDR1 SGHRS, CDR2 YFSETQ. This CDR3 is built from 16 residues. The CDR3: CASSLVAGVGYNEQFF. The CDR3 DNA follows: TGCGCCAGCAGCTTGGTCGCGGGAGTTGGATACAATGAGCAGTTCTTC.

This clone came up a few times. The V and J genes are TRBV12-5 and TRBJ2-1; no definite D call. Germline CDR1 is LGHNT and CDR2 is FRNRAP. CDR3 length: 12 amino acids. V lost 6 bases to trimming and J lost 9 bases, with 12 bases between them. CDR3 loop: CASGPGVTEQFF. The CDR3 DNA follows: TGTGCTAGTGGACCTGGAGTCACTGAGCAGTTCTTC.

This chain links TRBV9 with TRBJ1-1; 7 bases align to TRBD1. Trimming removed 3 bases from V and 1 base from J; junction bases left unmatched: 12. The CDR3 consists of 17 residues. CDR1 and CDR2 from the germline V gene are SGDLS and YYNGEE. DNA of the CDR3: TGTGCCAGCAGCGGCCCCTCCTTAGACAGGGCGAACACTGAAGCTTTCTTT. This encodes CASSGPSLDRANTEAFF.

The DNA of the CDR3 is TGCGCCAGCAGTCCGGACAGGGGATTGGGGTCCTACGAGCAGTACTTC. This encodes CASSPDRGLGSYEQYF. This chain connects TRBV23-1 to TRBJ2-7, with TRBD1 matching over 9 bases. TRBV23-1 is an ORF; its function is uncertain. V was clipped by 4 bases and J by 1 base; unmatched bases: 8. This CDR3 is 16 amino acids long.

The gene calls are TRBV30 and TRBJ1-5; D not certain. Germline values: CDR1 GTSNPN, CDR2 SVGIG (reference sequence). Trimming left V 0 bases short and J 6 bases short, with 12 bases between. The CDR3 covers 14 residues. The CDR3 spells CAWSVAPGVQPQHF. The CDR3 region has the DNA TGTGCCTGGAGTGTAGCCCCCGGTGTTCAGCCCCAGCATTTT.

This clone was counted a single time. This chain joins TRBV28 and TRBJ2-7; 8 bases are shared with TRBD1. There are 15 residues in the CDR3. J was trimmed by 1 base and V by 5 bases; bases with no gene match: 7. In germline, CDR1 is MDHEN, CDR2 SYDVKM. The CDR3 loop reads CASSLRDRSSYEQYF. Written as DNA, the CDR3 is TGTGCCAGCAGTCTACGGGACAGGTCATCCTACGAGCAGTACTTC.

The chain is built from TRBV27 and TRBJ1-5; D remains ambiguous. Trimming shortened V by 5 bases and J by 0 bases, and 11 bases separated the two germline ends. Germline CDR1 reads MNHEY; CDR2 reads SMNVEV (reference sequence). The length of the CDR3 is 15 residues. The CDR3 region has the DNA TGTGCCAGCAGTCCCGGACTGTATAGCAATCAGCCCCAGCATTTT. Its protein product is CASSPGLYSNQPQHF.

J is TRBJ2-5 and V is TRBV21-1; the table assigns TRBD2, which was not confirmed against the DNA. TRBV21-1 is listed as a pseudogene. This CDR3 comprises 17 residues. The CDR3 here is CASSKSGGLMYQETQYF. DNA of the CDR3: TGTGCCAGCAGCAAAAGCGGCGGACTGATGTACCAAGAGACCCAGTACTTC.

This clone came up once. The chain has TRBV28 and TRBJ2-4, with a weak D call TRBD1 (5 bases). CDR1 and CDR2 (germline): MDHEN, SYDVKM. The CDR3 extends over 14 amino acids. Trimming removed 3 bases from V and 1 base from J, with 7 bases in between. The CDR3 bases are TGTGCCAGCAGTTTCAGGGATGCCAAAAACATTCAGTACTTC. This translates into CASSFRDAKNIQYF.

The chain has TRBV30 and TRBJ2-1; 10 bases fit TRBD2. The trim removed 3 bases at V and 8 bases at J, leaving 7 bases unmatched. This CDR3 is 14 amino acids long. Per the germline V gene, CDR1 is GTSNPN and CDR2 is SVGIG (reference sequence). CDR3: CAWRVGLAGDEQFF. The CDR3 DNA sequence: TGTGCCTGGAGGGTGGGTCTAGCGGGAGATGAGCAGTTCTTC.

The chain has TRBV5-4 and TRBJ1-5; possible D gene TRBD1, 6 bases. Germline V CDR1 and CDR2: SGHNT, YYREEE (reference sequence). V dropped 2 bases and J dropped 4 bases, with 10 bases sitting between them. This CDR3 contains 14 residues. The CDR3 sequence is CASSFAGENQPQHF. The CDR3 DNA is TGTGCCAGCAGCTTTGCAGGGGAAAATCAGCCCCAGCATTTT.

This clone showed up just once. This rearrangement joins TRBV18 to TRBJ2-1, with D uncertain. The CDR3 totals 16 residues. V was trimmed by 0 bases and J by 0 bases, leaving 9 bases between them. CDR1 and CDR2 (germline): KGHSH, LQKENI. In nucleotides, the CDR3 is TGTGCCAGCTCACCACCTTTGTACGGCTCCTACAATGAGCAGTTCTTC. Amino acid sequence: CASSPPLYGSYNEQFF.

This clone was seen only once. The genes are TRBV5-6 and TRBJ2-7; 12 bases map to TRBD2. CDR1 is SGHDT and CDR2 is YYEEEE in the germline V gene. The CDR3 is 16 residues long. J gave up 2 bases and V 3 bases, and 6 bases lay outside the gene matches. This CDR3 is CASSSPGLAGPYEQYF. The CDR3 DNA reads as TGTGCCAGCAGCTCGCCGGGACTAGCGGGCCCCTACGAGCAGTACTTC.

This clone was detected only once. V is TRBV5-1 and J is TRBJ1-3; no reliable D call. V lost 6 bases to trimming and J lost 8 bases, with 21 bases between them. The CDR3 extends over 15 amino acids. Germline values: CDR1 SGHRS, CDR2 YFSETQ. As DNA, the CDR3 is TGCGCCAGCAAATTATCCCCGGTCATCGCGGACACCATATATTTT. Protein product: CASKLSPVIADTIYF.

The chain has TRBV12-5 and TRBJ1-5; no firm D call. The V and J ends lost 2 bases and 3 bases respectively, with 5 bases between them. CDR1 and CDR2 from the germline V gene are LGHNT and FRNRAP. The length of the CDR3 is 13 residues. The CDR3 coding sequence is TGTGCTAGTGGTTTGACAGACAATCAGCCCCAGCATTTT. Translated, it gives CASGLTDNQPQHF.

The genes are TRBV7-9 and TRBJ1-2; maybe TRBD1 (6 bases). The V gene's germline CDR1 is SEHNR and CDR2 FQNEAQ (reference sequence). The CDR3 extends over 18 amino acids. V shed 1 base and J shed 1 base, with 19 bases lying between them. CDR3 in DNA: TGTGCCAGCAGCTTAGGCGGGTTTACAGGGCGACTTAACTATGGCTACACCTTC. Translation: CASSLGGFTGRLNYGYTF.

This clone has only a few counts. CDR3 DNA sequence: TGTGCCAGCAGCTTAGTTCTCCTATCAACCATGCCCCTCAATGAGCAGTTCTTC. Translating it yields CASSLVLLSTMPLNEQFF. J is TRBJ2-1 and V is TRBV7-8, with D unresolved. With 1 base removed from V and 6 bases from J, the gap between germline ends came to 22 bases. CDR1 and CDR2 from the germline V gene are SGHVS and FQNEAQ. The CDR3 contains 18 residues. Combining the CDR3 with reference TRBV7-8 and TRBJ2-1 gives the whole variable domain GAGVSQSPRYKVAKRGQDVALRCDPISGHVSLFWYQQALGQGPEFLTYFQNEAQLDKSGLPSDRFFAERPEGSVSTLKIQRTQQEDSAVYLCASSLVLLSTMPLNEQFFGPGTRLTVL.

V gene TRBV28 combines with J gene TRBJ2-5, with D possibly TRBD2 on 6 matching bases. In germline, CDR1 is MDHEN, CDR2 SYDVKM. This CDR3 has 14 amino acids. Trimming took 5 bases from V and 2 from J, leaving 12 bases between them. This CDR3 reads CASSPGGVQETQYF. The CDR3 bases are TGTGCCAGCAGTCCTGGAGGGGTTCAAGAGACCCAGTACTTC.

CDR3 residues: CASARDGPNYGYTF. The CDR3 DNA sequence: TGTGCCAGCGCGCGGGACGGCCCTAACTATGGCTACACCTTC. The chain recombines TRBV7-9 with TRBJ1-2; D is possibly TRBD1 (5 bases). Looked up from germline, CDR1 is SEHNR and CDR2 is FQNEAQ (reference sequence). Trimming left V 8 bases short and J 0 bases short, with 13 bases between. The CDR3 spans 14 residues.

The chain has TRBV4-1 and TRBJ2-2; 9 bases fit TRBD2. The germline gives CDR1 MGHRA, CDR2 YSYEKL. The CDR3 has 18 amino acids. J lost 2 bases, V lost 1 base, and 8 bases had no gene match. CDR3 loop: CASSQGPTSGANTGELFF. CDR3 DNA sequence: TGCGCCAGCAGCCAAGGCCCGACTAGCGGAGCCAACACCGGGGAGCTGTTTTTT.

The chain uses TRBV28 and TRBJ1-5, with 8 bases matching TRBD1. From germline, CDR1 is MDHEN and CDR2 SYDVKM. J was trimmed by 7 bases and V by 5 bases; bases with no gene match: 7. The length of the CDR3 is 14 residues. CDR3 in amino acids: CASSPGTGGQPQHF. The CDR3, as DNA: TGTGCCAGCAGTCCCGGGACAGGTGGACAGCCCCAGCATTTT.